The 32 T cell receptor beta chains reported below all come from one sample, sequenced in a study of prognosis after radiotherapy for stage I lung cancer. The TCR beta CDR3 region was amplified from genomic DNA, with two rounds of multiplex PCR being used for the amplification. First-round PCR amplification was performed with primers specific to each TRBV and TRBJ gene. TCRdb reprocessed the multiplex PCR reads with MiXCR, giving one entry per CDR3 protein. The sample has around 16,000 distinct CDR3 sequences; about a sixth are singletons. The input for sequencing was PBMCs, taken before or after stereotactic body radiation therapy (not recorded which). All receptors derive from a donor at least 50 years old with non-small cell lung cancer.

Concerning this clonotype itself: An end of the junction differs from the germline gene, which may be a read error. The J gene is TRBJ2-1, the V gene TRBV7-2, with D perhaps matching TRBD2 (5 bases). Germline CDR1 and CDR2: SGHTA and FQGNSA. There are 16 residues in the CDR3. The CDR3 DNA reads as TGCGCCAGCAGCCCGCGGGCGGGCCCTTTCAACAATGAGAAGTTCTTC. As protein: CASSPRAGPFNNEKFF.

The chain couples TRBV6-1 to TRBJ2-7; 7 nucleotides match TRBD1. The CDR3 is made up of 16 amino acids. Unmatched junction bases numbered 15, after V lost 6 bases and J lost 4 bases. Looked up from germline, CDR1 is MNHNS and CDR2 is SASEGT. CDR3 in amino acids: CASRGIRQGKDYEQYF. The CDR3 nucleotides read TGTGCCAGCAGGGGAATCCGACAGGGTAAAGATTACGAGCAGTACTTC.

This clonotype was seen ten or more times. The V and J genes are TRBV19 and TRBJ1-5, with 8 nucleotides matching TRBD1. The length of the CDR3 is 16 residues. The V segment lost 3 bases and the J segment 6 bases; nucleotides outside the gene matches: 10. CDR1 LNHDA and CDR2 SQIVND come from the germline V gene (reference sequence). This chain's CDR3 is CASSIGGRGRGQPQHF. CDR3 sequence (DNA): TGTGCCAGTAGTATCGGGGGCAGGGGGCGCGGTCAGCCCCAGCATTTT. The variable domain in full, completed from reference TRBV19 and TRBJ1-5, reads DGGITQSPKYLFRKEGQNVTLSCEQNLNHDAMYWYRQDPGQGLRLIYYSQIVNDFQKGDIAEGYSVSREKKESFPLTVTSAQKNPTAFYLCASSIGGRGRGQPQHFGDGTRLSIL.

This clonotype has a count of ten or more. This chain joins TRBV7-3 and TRBJ2-7; 10 nucleotides line up with TRBD2. CDR1 is SGHTA, CDR2 FQGTGA, per germline. The ends lost 1 base at V and 5 bases at J; junction bases unmatched: 2. The CDR3 loop spans 14 amino acids. This chain's CDR3 is CASSLKAGGHEQYF. DNA of the CDR3: TGTGCCAGCAGCTTAAAAGCGGGAGGGCACGAGCAGTACTTC.

This clonotype has just a few counts. V and J are TRBV5-6 and TRBJ2-5, with TRBD2 as a possible D gene (5 bases). V lost 5 bases and J 3 bases, leaving 11 bases between the germline ends. The germline V gene encodes CDR1 SGHDT and CDR2 YYEEEE. The CDR3 covers 13 residues. In DNA, the CDR3 is TGTGCCAGCAGGACCGTCGGGGAAGAGACCCAGTACTTC. This encodes CASRTVGEETQYF.

This clonotype was recorded many times. J is TRBJ1-1 and V is TRBV20-1, with D hard to call. Trimming shortened V by 0 bases and J by 7 bases, and 18 bases separated the two germline ends. Germline V gives CDR1 DFQATT, CDR2 SNEGSKA (reference sequence). The CDR3 contains 15 residues. The CDR3 here is CSARDDRQALGEAFF. The CDR3 DNA follows: TGCAGTGCTAGAGATGATAGGCAGGCCCTGGGTGAAGCTTTCTTT.

This clonotype was seen repeatedly, ten times or more. The chain links TRBV6-1 to TRBJ1-2; D is perhaps TRBD1 (5 bases). The CDR3 is 11 residues long. V was shortened by 6 bases and J by 8 bases, with 10 bases between the two germline ends. Per the germline V gene, CDR1 is MNHNS and CDR2 is SASEGT. CDR3 loop: CASRAGYGYTF. The CDR3 DNA reads TGTGCCAGCAGGGCAGGGTACGGCTACACCTTC.

Judged by abundance, this clonotype is medium-sized. This chain links TRBV5-5 with TRBJ2-3; 13 bases align to TRBD2. Germline trimming cut 3 bases from V and 5 bases from J; bases unmatched to any gene: 9. CDR1 SGHKS and CDR2 YYEKEE come from the germline V gene (reference sequence). The CDR3 length is 17 residues. This chain's CDR3 is CASSWVLAGGPEDTQYF. Here the CDR3 DNA reads TGTGCCAGCAGCTGGGTACTAGCGGGAGGGCCGGAAGATACGCAGTATTTT.

This clonotype has a handful of counts. A much larger clone differs from this one at a single base, so this may be a read error. The V gene is TRBV28, the J gene TRBJ1-2; D ambiguous. V lost 6 bases to trimming and J lost 4 bases, with 12 bases between them. CDR3 length: 13 amino acids. Germline V gene sequence: CDR1 MDHEN, CDR2 SYDVKM. The CDR3 nucleotides read TGTGCCAGCAGCCCAGGACTGGCCTATGGCTACACCTTC. Encoded protein: CASSPGLAYGYTF.

This sequence joins TRBV11-3 and TRBJ2-1; D not resolved. The CDR3 contains 13 residues. Germline CDR1 is SGHNT and CDR2 is YENEEA. This chain's CDR3 is CVSSLPSYNEQFF. The CDR3 bases are TGTGTCAGTAGCCTACCCTCCTACAATGAGCAGTTCTTC. Full variable domain (missing parts from reference TRBV11-3 and TRBJ2-1): EAGVVQSPRYKIIEKKQPVAFWCNPISGHNTLYWYLQNLGQGPELLIRYENEEAVDDSQLPKDRFSAERLKGVDSTLKIQPAELGDSAVYLCVSSLPSYNEQFFGPGTRLTVL.

This clonotype was seen ten or more times. CDR3 amino acids: CASSFRGGTEAFF. CDR3 coding DNA: TGTGCCAGCAGCTTTCGGGGGGGGACTGAAGCTTTCTTT. The rearrangement links TRBV11-2 to TRBJ1-1, with D possibly matching TRBD1 (5 bases). The ends were cut back, 3 bases at V and 5 bases at J, with 10 bases in the middle. Germline CDR1 reads SGHAT; CDR2 reads FQNNGV. CDR3 length: 13 residues. The full variable domain, its missing parts supplied by reference TRBV11-2 and TRBJ1-1, is EAGVAQSPRYKIIEKRQSVAFWCNPISGHATLYWYQQILGQGPKLLIQFQNNGVVDDSQLPKDRFSAERLKGVDSTLKIQPAKLEDSAVYLCASSFRGGTEAFFGQGTRLTVV.

In its sample, this clonotype was seen once. A far larger clone is only one base removed, so a read error is likely. V usage is TRBV4-3 and J usage is TRBJ2-3, with D possibly being TRBD1 (6 bases). The CDR3 contains 17 residues. CDR1 is LGHNA and CDR2 is YSLEER in the germline V gene. V lost 5 bases, J lost 4 bases, and 22 bases lay in between. Here the CDR3 reads CASSGVPVQGWPDTQYF. The CDR3 nucleotides read TGCGCCAGCAGCGGTGTCCCGGTACAGGGTTGGCCAGATACGCAGTATTTT.

This clonotype showed up many times. This chain connects TRBV11-3 to TRBJ1-4; D may be TRBD1 (5 bases). Germline CDR1 reads SGHNT; CDR2 reads YENEEA. The V gene lost 6 bases and the J gene lost 0 bases, with 11 bases spanning the gap. This CDR3 contains 15 residues. The DNA of the CDR3 is TGTGCCAGCAGGACGGGGGACTCAACTAATGAAAAACTGTTTTTT. As protein: CASRTGDSTNEKLFF.

This clonotype was counted ten times or more. This chain uses TRBV3-1 with TRBJ2-5; 7 bases line up with TRBD2. The CDR3 length is 13 residues. The J segment lost 5 bases and the V segment lost 2 bases, leaving 2 bases of the junction unmatched. Germline assignment: CDR1 LGHDT and CDR2 YNNKEL (reference sequence). CDR3 region: CASSQRGVETQYF. DNA of the CDR3: TGTGCCAGCAGCCAACGGGGGGTTGAGACCCAGTACTTC.

On this clonotype: It differs at one base from a far larger clone, so likely a read error. The gene calls are TRBV6-9 and TRBJ1-4; D possibly corresponds to TRBD1 (5 bases). CDR1 MNHGY and CDR2 SVAAGI come from the germline V gene. Trimming took off 4 bases at V and 8 bases at J, with 8 bases between the two ends. This CDR3 region has 12 residues. CDR3 bases: TGTGCCAGCAGTTGGACATTGGAAAAACTGTTTTTT. Its protein product is CASSWTLEKLFF.

This clonotype has at least ten counts. The rearrangement uses TRBV27 and TRBJ1-1; D might be TRBD1 (5 bases). The CDR3 extends over 13 amino acids. Trimming took off 3 bases at V and 5 bases at J, with 10 bases between the two ends. Germline lookup yields CDR1 MNHEY and CDR2 SMNVEV (reference sequence). This CDR3 is CASSFSGGTEAFF. The CDR3 bases are TGTGCCAGCAGTTTTTCGGGGGGGACTGAAGCTTTCTTT.

This clonotype was recorded many times. CDR3 sequence reads: CASSLPPGRGQSYEQYF. CDR3 DNA: TGTGCCAGCAGCTTGCCTCCGGGCAGGGGGCAATCCTACGAGCAGTACTTC. The rearrangement joins TRBV13 to TRBJ2-7; TRBD1 agrees at 8 bases. The CDR3 totals 17 residues. Trimming at V came to 3 bases and at J to 1 base, leaving 11 bases not matched to a gene. The V gene's germline CDR1 is PRHDT and CDR2 FYEKMQ (reference sequence). Variable domain in full (rest from reference TRBV13 and TRBJ2-7): AAGVIQSPRHLIKEKRETATLKCYPIPRHDTVYWYQQGPGQDPQFLISFYEKMQSDKGSIPDRFSAQQFSDYHSELNMSSLELGDSALYFCASSLPPGRGQSYEQYFGPGTRLTVT.

This clonotype showed up many times. J is TRBJ1-6 and V is TRBV7-9, with 7 bases that match TRBD1. Looked up from germline, CDR1 is SEHNR and CDR2 is FQNEAQ (reference sequence). The CDR3 runs 16 residues. The V and J ends lost 5 bases and 5 bases, in that order; junction bases with no gene match: 9. The CDR3 nucleotides read TGTGCCAGCAGCAAAAGGGGGCAGGGGAATAATTCACCCCTCCACTTT. The encoded protein is CASSKRGQGNNSPLHF.

This clonotype occurred many times. The rearrangement links TRBV9 to TRBJ2-3; 8 bases fit TRBD2. V was clipped by 4 bases and J by 0 bases; unmatched bases: 7. Germline V gene sequence: CDR1 SGDLS, CDR2 YYNGEE. The CDR3 consists of 16 residues. CDR3 in amino acids: CASSLLSGASTDTQYF. The CDR3 bases are TGTGCCAGCAGCCTACTTAGCGGGGCAAGCACAGATACGCAGTATTTT.

This clonotype was counted many times. The chain joins TRBV29-1 to TRBJ2-1; possible D gene TRBD1, 5 bases. This CDR3 is 11 amino acids long. The V end lost 8 bases, the J end lost 12 bases, and 17 bases lay between the germline ends. From germline, CDR1 is SQVTM and CDR2 ANQGSEA. This chain's CDR3 is CSLIGALGQFF. CDR3 DNA sequence: TGCAGCCTAATTGGGGCGCTAGGGCAGTTCTTC.

This clonotype showed up many times. The CDR3 DNA reads TGTGCCAGCAGCTTACAGGTCCGGGGTGAGACCCAGTACTTC. As protein: CASSLQVRGETQYF. V usage is TRBV7-8 and J usage is TRBJ2-5, with a tentative D call TRBD2 (5 bases). Germline lookup yields CDR1 SGHVS and CDR2 FQNEAQ. The CDR3 is made up of 14 amino acids. V was trimmed by 2 bases and J by 5 bases, leaving 12 bases between them.

This clonotype was picked up many times. V gene TRBV2 combines with J gene TRBJ1-1; D remains ambiguous. The germline V and J ends were trimmed by 4 bases and 4 bases, with 7 bases remaining between them. From germline, CDR1 is SNHLY and CDR2 FYNNEI. The CDR3 totals 12 residues. CDR3 amino acids: CASSGLRTEAFF. CDR3 in DNA: TGTGCCAGCAGTGGACTCCGCACTGAAGCTTTCTTT.

This clonotype was observed a handful of times. With only one base between it and a far larger clone, this is likely a read error. The chain combines TRBV2 with TRBJ2-2; D is possibly TRBD2 (5 bases). There are 13 residues in the CDR3. Germline V gives CDR1 SNHLY, CDR2 FYNNEI. The DNA for the CDR3 is TGTGTCAGCAACCAACCGGGGATTGGGGAGCTGTTTTTT. This gives the protein CVSNQPGIGELFF.

Notes on this clonotype: At one end the junction does not follow the germline gene, possibly because of a read error. The chain uses TRBV28 and TRBJ1-2; 10 positions agree with TRBD1. The CDR3 contains 15 residues. Germline-derived CDR1 and CDR2 are MDHEN and SYDVKM. CDR3 nucleotide sequence: TGTACCAGCAGTCCGACAGGGGGCTTGGTCTACGGCTACACCTTC. It is translated as CTSSPTGGLVYGYTF.

CDR3 protein: CASSTRTGKGYTF. Written as DNA, the CDR3 is TGTGCCAGCAGTACCCGGACAGGGAAAGGCTACACCTTC. The V and J genes are TRBV6-2 or TRBV6-3 and TRBJ1-2; 8 nucleotides agree with TRBD1. This CDR3 is built from 13 residues. The V segment lost 5 bases and the J segment 8 bases; nucleotides outside the gene matches: 7. The V gene's germline CDR1 is MNHEY and CDR2 SVGEGT.

On this clonotype itself: This likely reflects a read error, since a far larger clone is one base away. The conserved final phenylalanine or tryptophan is absent from the CDR3, which likely points to a read error. This rearrangement joins TRBV6-9 to TRBJ2-7, with TRBD2 identical over 10 bases. The J segment lost 3 bases and the V segment lost 5 bases, leaving 7 bases of the junction unmatched. CDR3 length: 15 amino acids. Germline lookup yields CDR1 MNHGY and CDR2 SVAAGI. In DNA form, the CDR3 reads TGTGCCAGCAGTGAGGGTTCTAGCGGGAGCTACGAGCAGTACCTC. Its translation is CASSEGSSGSYEQYL.

This clonotype was observed at least ten times. The rearrangement joins TRBV6-9 to TRBJ2-3; D may match TRBD1 or TRBD2 (5 bases each). This CDR3 spans 17 amino acids. Trimming removed 4 bases at V and 0 bases at J, with 17 bases between. Germline V gene sequence: CDR1 MNHGY, CDR2 SVAAGI. This chain's CDR3 is CASSWGGWGSSTDTQYF. CDR3 DNA sequence: TGTGCCAGCAGTTGGGGCGGGTGGGGATCTAGCACAGATACGCAGTATTTT.

Worth noting for this clonotype: With a far larger clone one base away, a read error is the likely cause. The chain joins TRBV6-2 or TRBV6-3 to TRBJ1-5; D might be TRBD1 (6 bases). Trimming took 10 bases from V and 3 from J, leaving 13 bases between them. CDR3 length equals 13 residues. Germline CDR1 is MNHEY and CDR2 is SVGEGT. CDR3 bases: TGTGCCATCAACAGGGTTATCAATCAGCCCCAGCATTTT. Translated: CAINRVINQPQHF.

Many counts were recorded for this clonotype. V gene TRBV20-1 combines with J gene TRBJ2-4; TRBD2 agrees at 16 bases. Unmatched junction bases numbered 7, after V lost 3 bases and J lost 8 bases. The CDR3 is made up of 16 amino acids. Germline V CDR1 and CDR2: DFQATT, SNEGSKA (reference sequence). This chain's CDR3 is CSASGTSGGAMDIQYF. CDR3 in DNA: TGCAGTGCTAGTGGGACTAGCGGGGGGGCGATGGACATTCAGTACTTC.

This clonotype was seen a handful of times. The chain employs TRBV9 and TRBJ2-1, with 7 bases lining up with TRBD2. CDR3 length: 16 residues. Germline lookup yields CDR1 SGDLS and CDR2 YYNGEE. V trimming: 4 bases; J trimming: 4 bases; junction bases outside the gene matches: 11. The chain's CDR3 is CASSPHGGSSYNEQFF. The CDR3 bases are TGTGCCAGCAGCCCCCACGGGGGGAGCTCATACAATGAGCAGTTCTTC.

As regards this clonotype: This probably arose from a read error, given a far larger clone one base away. The chain employs TRBV7-3 and TRBJ2-7; D is unresolved. The assigned J gene may be wrong: the sequence end matches TRBJ2-1 better. Germline CDR1 reads SGHTA; CDR2 reads FQGTGA. The CDR3 length is 13 residues. The CDR3 region has the DNA TGTGCCAGCAGCTTAAGTCCCTACAATGAGCAGTTCTTC. As protein: CASSLSPYNEQFF.

This clonotype was counted ten times or more. The genes are TRBV5-5 and TRBJ2-2, with a possible D match to TRBD1 (5 bases). The germline gives CDR1 SGHKS, CDR2 YYEKEE (reference sequence). The CDR3 loop spans 16 amino acids. V was cut by 3 bases and J by 4 bases, with 16 bases left in between. The CDR3 region is CASSSRDPLSTGELFF. The CDR3 DNA reads as TGTGCCAGCAGCTCCAGGGATCCGCTGAGCACCGGGGAGCTGTTTTTT.